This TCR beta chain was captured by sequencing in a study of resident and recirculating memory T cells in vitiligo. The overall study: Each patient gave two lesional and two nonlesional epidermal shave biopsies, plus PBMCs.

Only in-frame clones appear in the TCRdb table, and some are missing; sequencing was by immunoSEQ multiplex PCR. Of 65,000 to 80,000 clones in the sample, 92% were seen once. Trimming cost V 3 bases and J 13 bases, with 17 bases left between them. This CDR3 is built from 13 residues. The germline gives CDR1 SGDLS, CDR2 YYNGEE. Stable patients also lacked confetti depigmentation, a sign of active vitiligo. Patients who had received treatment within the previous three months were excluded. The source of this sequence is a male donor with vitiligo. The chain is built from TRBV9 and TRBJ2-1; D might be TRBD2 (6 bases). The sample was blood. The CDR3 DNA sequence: TGTGCCAGCAGCGCGCTAGCGCCAAGCATTCAGTTCTTC. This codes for CASSALAPSIQFF.